The 29 T cell receptor beta chains below all came from one sample that was sequenced in a study of blood T cell repertoires in COVID-19. Assay used: immunoSEQ multiplex PCR; TCRdb lists only in-frame clones, some missing. Among hundreds of thousands of clones listed, approximately 89% were seen once. Sample: peripheral blood. The source of these receptors is a woman aged 55 to 70 with acute or convalescent COVID-19.

The V gene is TRBV19, the J gene TRBJ2-1, with D perhaps TRBD1 (6 bases). The germline CDR1 and CDR2 sequences are LNHDA and SQIVND (reference sequence). This CDR3 comprises 16 residues. Trimming shortened V by 3 bases and J by 3 bases, and 15 bases separated the two germline ends. As DNA, the CDR3 is TGTGCCAGTAGTATGCTTACAGGGTCCGGCTACAATGAGCAGTTCTTC. Amino acid sequence: CASSMLTGSGYNEQFF.

The chain combines TRBV27 with TRBJ2-7; 13 positions agree with TRBD2. With V trimmed by 5 bases and J by 2 bases, 6 bases remained unmatched. The germline V gene has CDR1 MNHEY and CDR2 SMNVEV (reference sequence). This CDR3 is built from 16 residues. DNA of the CDR3: TGTGCCAGCAGTCCTGGGACTAGCGGGGCCCCCTACGAGCAGTACTTC. This sequence encodes CASSPGTSGAPYEQYF.

The V and J genes are TRBV4-1 and TRBJ2-7; 7 nucleotides match TRBD1. V was pared by 4 bases and J by 2 bases, with 5 bases of the junction left unmatched. The CDR3 covers 14 residues. Germline V gives CDR1 MGHRA, CDR2 YSYEKL. The CDR3 sequence is CASSPTGNTYEQYF. The CDR3 DNA is TGCGCCAGCAGCCCGACAGGGAATACCTACGAGCAGTACTTC.

J is TRBJ2-7 and V is TRBV4-3, with 9 bases matching TRBD1. The CDR3 loop spans 19 amino acids. CDR1 is LGHNA, CDR2 YSLEER, per germline. Trimming cost V 0 bases and J 3 bases; bases outside gene matches: 15. CDR3 nucleotide sequence: TGCGCCAGCAGCCAAGATTTACGGCCCGACAGGGGGGGATTCTACGAGCAGTACTTC. This codes for CASSQDLRPDRGGFYEQYF.

The J gene is TRBJ1-1, the V gene TRBV5-6; TRBD1 agrees at 12 bases. The CDR3 length is 15 residues. J gave up 5 bases and V 3 bases, and 5 bases lay outside the gene matches. CDR1 is SGHDT and CDR2 is YYEEEE in the germline V gene. DNA of the CDR3: TGTGCCAGCAGCTGGGGGACAGGGGGCCAAACTGAAGCTTTCTTT. Its protein product is CASSWGTGGQTEAFF.

The J gene is TRBJ1-6, the V gene TRBV12-3 or TRBV12-4; D ambiguous. Between the trimmed V and J ends, which lost 6 bases and 10 bases, there was a span of 13 bases. The CDR3 totals 13 residues. The CDR3 here is CASRRERRSPLHF. The CDR3 bases are TGTGCCAGCAGGCGCGAAAGGAGGTCACCCCTCCACTTT.

J is TRBJ1-5 and V is TRBV28; unclear D gene. The germline V gene has CDR1 MDHEN and CDR2 SYDVKM. The V end was cut by 6 bases, the J end by 1 base, with 4 bases between. The CDR3 has 12 amino acids. The CDR3 DNA reads TGTGCCAGCAGGAGAAGCAATCAGCCCCAGCATTTT. Its translation: CASRRSNQPQHF.

The gene calls are TRBV7-9 and TRBJ1-2; a weak D match, TRBD1 (5 bases). Germline lookup yields CDR1 SEHNR and CDR2 FQNEAQ (reference sequence). V was pared by 5 bases and J by 0 bases, with 13 bases between. CDR3 length: 15 amino acids. The CDR3 nucleotides read TGTGCCAGCAGCCCTCCAGGGCCCGCTAACTATGGCTACACCTTC. Protein product: CASSPPGPANYGYTF.

The chain recombines TRBV2 with TRBJ1-5, with D uncertain. The ends were cut back, 7 bases at V and 2 bases at J, with 21 bases in the middle. The CDR3 has 17 amino acids. CDR1 is SNHLY, CDR2 FYNNEI, per germline. CDR3 DNA sequence: TGTGCCAGCACCTTAGAGGGCAGTGTTATAGGCAATCAGCCCCAGCATTTT. Encoded protein: CASTLEGSVIGNQPQHF.

The chain uses TRBV3-1 (or the pseudogene TRBV3-2) and TRBJ1-5, with a weak D call TRBD1 (5 bases). Germline loops: CDR1 LGHDT, CDR2 YNNKEL (reference sequence). Trimming stripped 3 bases from V and 3 bases from J, with 9 bases between. The CDR3 sequence is 14 residues long. The CDR3 spells CASSQEGYNQPQHF. The DNA of the CDR3 is TGTGCCAGCAGCCAGGAGGGGTACAATCAGCCCCAGCATTTT.

This chain links TRBV28 with TRBJ1-2, with 10 bases aligning to TRBD1. This CDR3 has 12 amino acids. V shed 3 bases, J shed 10 bases, and the junction held 2 bases outside the gene matches. Germline V gives CDR1 MDHEN, CDR2 SYDVKM. The CDR3 region is CASSFDRGPYTF. CDR3 nucleotides: TGTGCCAGCAGTTTTGACAGGGGGCCCTACACCTTC.

This CDR3 is CASSRQEGPRGTQYF. In DNA, the CDR3 is TGTGCCAGCAGCCGCCAGGAGGGGCCGCGAGGGACCCAGTACTTC. The V and J genes are TRBV6-6 and TRBJ2-5, with a weak D call TRBD2 (6 bases). The CDR3 extends over 15 amino acids. Deletions cut 6 bases from V and 7 bases from J, with 21 bases between. CDR1 is MNHNY, CDR2 SVGAGI, per germline (reference sequence).

J is TRBJ1-6 and V is TRBV30, with a possible D match to TRBD1 (6 bases). V was clipped by 3 bases and J by 7 bases, with 10 bases between them. Germline V gene sequence: CDR1 GTSNPN, CDR2 SVGIG (reference sequence). The CDR3 spans 13 residues. CDR3 region: CAWRDRPNSPLHF. In DNA form, the CDR3 reads TGTGCCTGGAGAGACAGGCCCAATTCACCCCTCCACTTT. The full variable domain, rest sourced from reference TRBV30 and TRBJ1-6, is SQTIHQWPATLVQPVGSPLSLECTVEGTSNPNLYWYRQAAGRGLQLLFYSVGIGQISSEVPQNLSASRPQDRQFILSSKKLLLSDSGFYLCAWRDRPNSPLHFGNGTRLTVT.

The genes are TRBV5-1 and TRBJ1-2; TRBD1 matches 7 bases. Germline values: CDR1 SGHRS, CDR2 YFSETQ. The CDR3 has 16 amino acids. J was trimmed by 2 bases and V by 4 bases; bases with no gene match: 11. CDR3: CASSPTPTGSNYGYTF. The CDR3 DNA is TGCGCCAGCAGCCCGACCCCGACAGGGTCCAACTATGGCTACACCTTC.

Here the CDR3 DNA reads TGTGCCAGCAGCGATAAACCTCGGGACTTTGAAGCTTTCTTT. It specifies CASSDKPRDFEAFF. This chain connects TRBV6-5 to TRBJ1-1, with TRBD1 as a possible D gene (5 bases). V was clipped by 6 bases and J by 7 bases, with 18 bases between them. CDR1 MNHEY and CDR2 SVGAGI come from the germline V gene. The CDR3 consists of 14 residues.

This clone was seen only a few times. The rearrangement links TRBV7-3 to TRBJ1-1; D remains unclear. This CDR3 is built from 15 residues. The V gene lost 1 base and the J gene lost 1 base, with 10 bases spanning the gap. Germline loops: CDR1 SGHTA, CDR2 FQGTGA. The CDR3 DNA reads TGTGCCAGCAGCTTAAACCCCCCGGGGAACACTGAAGCTTTCTTT. As protein: CASSLNPPGNTEAFF.

The V and J genes are TRBV6-4 and TRBJ2-7; 7 positions agree with TRBD1. The J segment lost 1 base and the V segment lost 2 bases, leaving 11 bases of the junction unmatched. There are 17 residues in the CDR3. Germline lookup yields CDR1 MRHNA and CDR2 SNTAGT. Here the CDR3 DNA reads TGTGCCAGCAGTGACCAAAGGGACAGAATCCCTTCCTACGAGCAGTACTTC. As protein: CASSDQRDRIPSYEQYF.

J is TRBJ2-3 and V is TRBV24-1; the D gene is possibly TRBD1 (7 bases). Germline CDR1 and CDR2: KGHDR and SFDVKD. V shed 5 bases and J shed 4 bases, with 18 bases lying between them. The CDR3 loop spans 16 amino acids. In nucleotides, the CDR3 is TGTGCCACCAGTGGCGACGGCAGGGGGGACGCAGATACGCAGTATTTT. Its protein is CATSGDGRGDADTQYF.

The chain combines TRBV10-2 with TRBJ1-2, with 9 bases fitting TRBD1. The CDR3 totals 15 residues. V gave up 3 bases and J gave up 4 bases; unmatched junction bases: 6. Germline V gene sequence: CDR1 WSHSY, CDR2 SAAADI. CDR3 loop: CASSEGQGTRYGYTF. Written as DNA, the CDR3 is TGCGCCAGCAGTGAAGGACAGGGGACCCGCTATGGCTACACCTTC.

The chain joins TRBV5-5 to TRBJ2-3; the match to TRBD2 covers 9 bases. Germline trimming cut 4 bases from V and 3 bases from J; bases unmatched to any gene: 6. The CDR3 spans 15 residues. The germline V gene encodes CDR1 SGHKS and CDR2 YYEKEE (reference sequence). Here the CDR3 DNA reads TGTGCCAGCAGCCTGGGACTAGCAGAGACAGATACGCAGTATTTT. It yields the protein CASSLGLAETDTQYF.

Notes on this clone: Distinct nucleotide sequences in the sample also encode this CDR3. The chain uses TRBV11-3 and TRBJ2-1; 8 bases align to TRBD2. The CDR3 contains 13 residues. Trimming at V came to 5 bases and at J to 6 bases, leaving 3 bases not matched to a gene. Germline loops: CDR1 SGHNT, CDR2 YENEEA. CDR3 nucleotides: TGTGCCAGCAGCCCCGGGACTAGCAATGAGCAGTTCTTC. Translating gives CASSPGTSNEQFF. The complete variable domain, with remaining parts taken from reference TRBV11-3 and TRBJ2-1, reads EAGVVQSPRYKIIEKKQPVAFWCNPISGHNTLYWYLQNLGQGPELLIRYENEEAVDDSQLPKDRFSAERLKGVDSTLKIQPAELGDSAVYLCASSPGTSNEQFFGPGTRLTVL.

The rearrangement joins TRBV12-2 to TRBJ1-1; the table names TRBD1, a call not compared with the DNA. TRBV12-2 is deemed a pseudogene. The CDR3 contains 13 residues. The CDR3 coding sequence is TGTGCAAGTCGCTTGAAGGACAGAAGTGAAGCTTTCTTT. Its translation: CASRLKDRSEAFF.

The chain uses TRBV7-2 and TRBJ2-3; 14 bases agree with TRBD2. Germline CDR1 reads SGHTA; CDR2 reads FQGNSA. This CDR3 is built from 16 residues. With V trimmed by 6 bases and J by 4 bases, 6 bases remained unmatched. The CDR3 DNA sequence: TGTGCCAGCAGGGCACCGGGACTAGCGGGGGCAGATACGCAGTATTTT. This sequence encodes CASRAPGLAGADTQYF.

The V and J genes are TRBV5-6 and TRBJ2-5; D is unresolved. The CDR3 has 13 amino acids. The germline V gene has CDR1 SGHDT and CDR2 YYEEEE. V gave up 3 bases and J gave up 3 bases, with 9 bases separating them. CDR3 sequence: CASSSLTEETQYF. CDR3 sequence (DNA): TGTGCCAGCAGCTCCCTAACGGAAGAGACCCAGTACTTC.

This chain links TRBV15 with TRBJ1-1; TRBD1 matches 7 bases. CDR3 length equals 17 residues. Germline CDR1 reads LNHNV; CDR2 reads YYDKDF (reference sequence). V trimming: 1 base; J trimming: 4 bases; junction bases outside the gene matches: 12. The CDR3 DNA reads TGTGCCACCAGCAGAGCCCCTGGCAGGGGGAGTAGCACTGAAGCTTTCTTT. Translated: CATSRAPGRGSSTEAFF.

This sequence joins TRBV2 and TRBJ2-2; 7 positions agree with TRBD2. Germline CDR1 is SNHLY and CDR2 is FYNNEI. Trimming removed 2 bases from V and 4 bases from J; junction bases left unmatched: 7. This CDR3 spans 16 amino acids. CDR3 sequence: CASSETVGGPTGELFF. Written as DNA, the CDR3 is TGTGCCAGCAGTGAAACGGTGGGAGGGCCCACCGGGGAGCTGTTTTTT.

In this sample, this clone turned up a few times. V gene TRBV7-9 combines with J gene TRBJ1-3; D perhaps matches TRBD1 (5 bases). Trimming left V 4 bases short and J 0 bases short, with 7 bases between. Germline V gene data show CDR1 as SEHNR and CDR2 as FQNEAQ (reference sequence). This CDR3 has 14 amino acids. CDR3 region: CASSSGNSGNTIYF. The CDR3 DNA sequence: TGTGCCAGCAGCTCAGGGAACTCTGGAAACACCATATATTTT.

This chain joins TRBV7-6 and TRBJ2-7; 7 nucleotides match TRBD2. In germline, CDR1 is SGHVS, CDR2 FNYEAQ. The V segment lost 5 bases and the J segment 2 bases; nucleotides outside the gene matches: 9. This CDR3 is 15 amino acids long. The CDR3 reads CASSSRDYGTYEQYF. In DNA, the CDR3 is TGTGCCAGCAGCAGCCGGGACTACGGTACCTACGAGCAGTACTTC.

This clone was picked up a small number of times. The V gene is TRBV5-4, the J gene TRBJ1-4; possibly TRBD1 for D (5 bases). V was clipped by 0 bases and J by 5 bases, with 5 bases between them. This CDR3 region has 13 residues. Germline CDR1 reads SGHNT; CDR2 reads YYREEE (reference sequence). DNA for the CDR3: TGTGCCAGCAGCTTGGCAGGGAATGAAAAACTGTTTTTT. Its protein is CASSLAGNEKLFF.